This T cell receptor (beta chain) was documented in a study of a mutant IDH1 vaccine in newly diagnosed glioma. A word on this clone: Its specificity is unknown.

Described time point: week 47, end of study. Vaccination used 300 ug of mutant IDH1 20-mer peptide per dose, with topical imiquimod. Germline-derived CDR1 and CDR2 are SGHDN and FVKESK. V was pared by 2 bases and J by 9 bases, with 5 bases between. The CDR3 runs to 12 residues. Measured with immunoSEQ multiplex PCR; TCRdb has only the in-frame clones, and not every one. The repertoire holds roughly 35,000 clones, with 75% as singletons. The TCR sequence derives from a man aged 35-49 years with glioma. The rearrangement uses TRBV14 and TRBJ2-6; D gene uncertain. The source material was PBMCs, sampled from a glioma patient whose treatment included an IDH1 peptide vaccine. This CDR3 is CASSQNLNVLTF. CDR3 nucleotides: TGTGCCAGCAGCCAAAACCTCAACGTCCTGACTTTC.